This T cell receptor (beta chain) was obtained from a study of T cells in Graves' hyperthyroidism and ophthalmopathy (dated by TCRdb to the late 2010s). The study in broad terms: Peripheral blood was sampled at the time of initial diagnosis, prior to any treatment. TCR Vbeta CDR3 sequencing of 130 to 150 peripheral blood samples (roughly 43 ophthalmopathy, about 75 hyperthyroidism and 17 progressor patients) is reported in the paper. TCR V-J signatures able to tell the groups apart were searched for in a discovery cohort of 100 or so patients, of whom more than 40 had Graves' ophthalmopathy and around 56 had stable Graves' hyperthyroidism. The roughly 100 discovery patients were randomly divided into training and test sets at a 7:3 ratio. Whether ophthalmopathy could be predicted prospectively was tested in an independent validation cohort made up of 18 to 20 hyperthyroidism patients plus 17 patients who later progressed to ophthalmopathy. In roughly six Graves' hyperthyroidism patients, the study also compared T-cell repertoires from thyroid tissue with T-cell repertoires from blood. Following sampling, methimazole starting at 30 mg daily was given to hyperthyroidism patients, and high-dose intravenous methylprednisolone was given to ophthalmopathy patients. The investigation overall reported the following: Sample size was not statistically predetermined, and blinding of investigators to group allocation was not performed. In validation, the model predicted progression to ophthalmopathy a median of around 6.5 months before onset, with roughly 70% sensitivity and 72.22% specificity. A 13 V-J signature model separated ophthalmopathy from stable hyperthyroidism, with around 88% sensitivity and 81% to 83% specificity in cross-validation and 80%/75% in testing. Most expanded thyroid clonotypes (frequency above 0.001) were also detected in blood, a finding suggesting that blood repertoires may reflect thyroid immune responses.

There are 17 amino acids in the CDR3, from cysteine to phenylalanine inclusive. The read is trimmed to its CDR3 DNA, 51 bases read in frame from base 1. V and J are trimmed by 3 bases and 6 bases, and the gene matches miss 14 bases of the junction. As encoded in the germline V gene, CDR1 is MDHEN while CDR2 is SYDVKM. The TCR beta CDR3 regions were amplified from RNA transcripts. For the first round of RT-PCR on the TCR CDR3, the HTBI primer set was used together with the Qiagen OneStep RT-PCR kit. A second multiplex PCR round built the libraries, followed by size selection and purification. Paired-end sequencing of the libraries was performed with 100 bp reads on an Illumina HiSeq2000. From the authors' description of their analysis: Raw data were processed with SOAPnuke, discarding reads with adapters, uncalled bases, mean Phred below 15, or no exact constant-primer or identifier match. High-quality paired reads were merged using COPE v1.2.5, and each unique nucleotide sequence was defined as a clonotype. Clonotypes were aligned to IMGT TRBV, TRBD and TRBJ reference segments using MiTCR v1.1. Only V-J combinations with frequency above 0.0001, covering 99% to 99.2% of repertoires, were analysed. The TCS score was defined as the ratio of F50 (clonal expansion) to E x V (chaos), calculated using BLOSUM62-based TCRdist between CDR3 peptides within each V-J. Welch's t-statistics and random forest reduced just over 500 V-J features to roughly 13, which were used in a naive Bayes classifier (R e1071). Using fastp trimming at Q25 and MiXCR clonotype assembly, TCRdb reanalyzed the public sequencing data and kept in-frame beta chains. Here each entry gathers all rows of one CDR3 protein and keeps the most common genes and DNA. The V and J calls and clone size are TCRdb's, not the authors'. Within this sample are around 600,000 distinct CDR3 sequences, with 11% to 15% of them counted one time only. The ten largest make up 7.1% of the sample.

This clonotype appeared many times. It has no known antigen specificity. Nothing much larger sits one base from this clone, and base qualities are not available. Ophthalmopathy patients had moderately to severely active disease, Clinical Activity Score of at least 3, NOSPECS grade of at least 4, and duration under 3 months. Any patient with an uncontrolled infection, another autoimmune disease, pregnancy or lactation was excluded. Clinical symptoms, serum thyroxine and TRAb, thyroid ultrasound, and orbital computed tomography formed the basis for the diagnoses. PBMCs were separated from under 12 ml of fresh peripheral blood using Ficoll-Paque density gradient centrifugation. Total RNA was extracted using Trizol reagent, and RNA quality was assessed on an Agilent 2100 Bioanalyzer.

The chain couples TRBV28 to TRBJ1-5; TRBD1 aligns with 7 central bases. Sequenced sample: blood. The sequence was collected from a woman aged 18-29 years with Graves' ophthalmopathy. The CDR3 corresponds to CASSFEGRQGGFQPQHF. The nucleotide sequence reads as follows: TGTGCCAGCAGTTTTGAGGGTCGACAGGGAGGGTTTCAGCCCCAGCATTTT.